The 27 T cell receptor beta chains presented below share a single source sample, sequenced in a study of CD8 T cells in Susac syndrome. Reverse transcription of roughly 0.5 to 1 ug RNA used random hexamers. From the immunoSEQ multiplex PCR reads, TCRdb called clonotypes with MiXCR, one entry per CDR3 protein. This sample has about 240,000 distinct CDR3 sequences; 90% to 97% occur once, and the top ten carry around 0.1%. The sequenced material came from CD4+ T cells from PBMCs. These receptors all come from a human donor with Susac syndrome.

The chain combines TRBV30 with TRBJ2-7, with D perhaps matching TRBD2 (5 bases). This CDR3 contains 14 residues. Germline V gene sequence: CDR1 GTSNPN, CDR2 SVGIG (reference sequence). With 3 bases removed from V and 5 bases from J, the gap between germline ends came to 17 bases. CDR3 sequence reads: CAWSLLSWGDEQYF. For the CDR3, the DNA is TGTGCCTGGAGCCTCCTATCCTGGGGAGACGAGCAGTACTTC.

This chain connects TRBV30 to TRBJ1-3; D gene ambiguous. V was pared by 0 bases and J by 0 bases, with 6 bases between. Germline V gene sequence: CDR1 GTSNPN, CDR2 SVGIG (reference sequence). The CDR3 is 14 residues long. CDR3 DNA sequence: TGTGCCTGGAGTGTGAGCGGCTCTGGAAACACCATATATTTT. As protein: CAWSVSGSGNTIYF.

The CDR3 DNA reads as TGTGCCACCAGTGATTCCTCGGGACAGACATACGAGCAGTACTTC. This sequence encodes CATSDSSGQTYEQYF. The chain links TRBV24-1 to TRBJ2-7; 7 nucleotides align to TRBD1. J lost 4 bases, V lost 2 bases, and 7 bases had no gene match. Germline V lookup: CDR1 KGHDR, CDR2 SFDVKD. This CDR3 spans 15 amino acids.

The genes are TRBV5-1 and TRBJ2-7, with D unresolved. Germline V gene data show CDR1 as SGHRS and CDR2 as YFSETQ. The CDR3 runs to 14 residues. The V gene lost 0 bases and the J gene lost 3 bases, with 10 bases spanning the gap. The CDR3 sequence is CASSLDGSFYEQYF. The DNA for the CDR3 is TGCGCCAGCAGCTTGGACGGGTCTTTCTACGAGCAGTACTTC.

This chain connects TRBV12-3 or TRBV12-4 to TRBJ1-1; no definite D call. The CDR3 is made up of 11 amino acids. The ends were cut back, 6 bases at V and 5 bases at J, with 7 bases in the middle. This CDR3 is CASRAGTEAFF. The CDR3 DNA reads TGTGCCAGCAGGGCCGGAACTGAAGCTTTCTTT.

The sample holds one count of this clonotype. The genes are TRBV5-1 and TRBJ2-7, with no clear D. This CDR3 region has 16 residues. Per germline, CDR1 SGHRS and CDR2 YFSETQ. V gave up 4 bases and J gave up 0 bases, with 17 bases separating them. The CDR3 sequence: CASSALVSPASYEQYF. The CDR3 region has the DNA TGCGCCAGCAGCGCACTGGTATCGCCAGCCTCCTACGAGCAGTACTTC.

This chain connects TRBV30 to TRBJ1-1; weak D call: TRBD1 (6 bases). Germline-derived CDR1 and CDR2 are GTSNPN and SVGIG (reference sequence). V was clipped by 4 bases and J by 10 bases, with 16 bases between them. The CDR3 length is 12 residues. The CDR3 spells CAWTRGALGAFF. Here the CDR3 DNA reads TGTGCCTGGACCCGGGGGGCTCTGGGAGCTTTCTTT.

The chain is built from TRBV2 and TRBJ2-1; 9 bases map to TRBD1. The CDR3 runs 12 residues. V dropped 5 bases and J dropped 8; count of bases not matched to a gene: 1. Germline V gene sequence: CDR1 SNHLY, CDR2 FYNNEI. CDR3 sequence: CASSRDRDEQFF. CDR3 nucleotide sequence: TGTGCCAGCAGTCGGGACAGGGATGAGCAGTTCTTC. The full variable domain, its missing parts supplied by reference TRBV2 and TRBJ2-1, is EPEVTQTPSHQVTQMGQEVILRCVPISNHLYFYWYRQILGQKVEFLVSFYNNEISEKSEIFDDQFSVERPDGSNFTLKIRSTKLEDSAMYFCASSRDRDEQFFGPGTRLTVL.

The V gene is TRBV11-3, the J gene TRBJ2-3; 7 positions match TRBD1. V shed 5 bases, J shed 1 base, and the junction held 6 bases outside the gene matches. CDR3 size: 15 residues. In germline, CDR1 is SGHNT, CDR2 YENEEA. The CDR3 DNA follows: TGTGCCAGCAGCCGAAGCCAGGGGGGCACAGATACGCAGTATTTT. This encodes CASSRSQGGTDTQYF.

The CDR3 spells CASSFGQGGNNEQYF. CDR3 DNA: TGTGCCAGCAGCTTCGGACAGGGGGGCAACAACGAGCAGTACTTC. This sequence joins TRBV7-9 and TRBJ2-7, with TRBD1 matching 10 bases. This CDR3 comprises 15 residues. Germline V gives CDR1 SEHNR, CDR2 FQNEAQ (reference sequence). V lost 3 bases, J lost 5 bases, and 7 bases stayed unmatched.

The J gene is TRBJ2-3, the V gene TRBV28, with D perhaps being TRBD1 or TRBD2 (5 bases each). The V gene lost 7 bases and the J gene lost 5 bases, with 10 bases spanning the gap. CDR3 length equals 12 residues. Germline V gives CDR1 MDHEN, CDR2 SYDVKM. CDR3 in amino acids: CASTVGGDTQYF. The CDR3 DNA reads TGTGCCAGCACCGTTGGGGGAGATACGCAGTATTTT.

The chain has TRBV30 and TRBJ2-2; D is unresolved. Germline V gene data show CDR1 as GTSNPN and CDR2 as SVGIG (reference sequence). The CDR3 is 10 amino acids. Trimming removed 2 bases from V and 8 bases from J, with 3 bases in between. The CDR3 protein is CAWSMGELFF. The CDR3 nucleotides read TGTGCCTGGAGTATGGGGGAGCTGTTTTTT.

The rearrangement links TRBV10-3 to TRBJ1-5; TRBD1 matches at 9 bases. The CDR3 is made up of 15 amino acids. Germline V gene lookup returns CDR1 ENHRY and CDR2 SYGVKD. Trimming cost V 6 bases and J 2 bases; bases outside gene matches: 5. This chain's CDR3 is CAIREDRGGNQPQHF. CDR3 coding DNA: TGTGCCATCAGGGAGGACAGGGGAGGCAATCAGCCCCAGCATTTT.

The CDR3 DNA is TGTGCCACCAGTGACCACCGGACTAGCGGGAGGGAGACCCAGTACTTC. This gives the protein CATSDHRTSGRETQYF. The J gene is TRBJ2-5, the V gene TRBV24-1; TRBD2 matches at 14 bases. Looked up from germline, CDR1 is KGHDR and CDR2 is SFDVKD. After removal of 4 bases from V and 5 bases from J, the junction contained 5 bases not matched to a gene. The CDR3 totals 16 residues.

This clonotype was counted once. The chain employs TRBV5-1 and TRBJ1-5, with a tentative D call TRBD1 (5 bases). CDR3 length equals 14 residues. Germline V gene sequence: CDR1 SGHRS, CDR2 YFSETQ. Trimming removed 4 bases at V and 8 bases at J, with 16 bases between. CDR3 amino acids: CASSIGAPGEPQHF. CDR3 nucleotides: TGCGCCAGCAGCATCGGGGCCCCTGGGGAGCCCCAGCATTTT.

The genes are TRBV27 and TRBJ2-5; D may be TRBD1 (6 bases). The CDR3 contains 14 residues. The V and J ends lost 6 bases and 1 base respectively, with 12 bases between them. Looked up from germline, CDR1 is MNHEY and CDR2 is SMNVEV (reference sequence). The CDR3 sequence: CASSPQGVQETQYF. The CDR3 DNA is TGTGCCAGCAGCCCACAGGGAGTCCAAGAGACCCAGTACTTC.

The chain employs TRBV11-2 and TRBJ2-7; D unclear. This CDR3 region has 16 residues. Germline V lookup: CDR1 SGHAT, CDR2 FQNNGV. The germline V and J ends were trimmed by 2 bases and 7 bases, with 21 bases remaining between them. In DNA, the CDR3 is TGTGCCAGCAGCTTAAATCCAGGCTCCCTCTGGGGAGAGCAGTACTTC. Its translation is CASSLNPGSLWGEQYF.

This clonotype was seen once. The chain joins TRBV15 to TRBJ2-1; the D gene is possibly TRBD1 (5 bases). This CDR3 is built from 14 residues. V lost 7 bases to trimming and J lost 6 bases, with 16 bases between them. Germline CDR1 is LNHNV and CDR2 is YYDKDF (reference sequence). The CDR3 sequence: CATTPGLVGNEQFF. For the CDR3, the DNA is TGTGCCACCACCCCAGGGCTAGTAGGCAATGAGCAGTTCTTC.

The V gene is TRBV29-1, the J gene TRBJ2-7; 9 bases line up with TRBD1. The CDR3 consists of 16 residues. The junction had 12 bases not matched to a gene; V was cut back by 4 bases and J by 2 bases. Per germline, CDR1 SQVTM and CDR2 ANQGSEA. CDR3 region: CSVALPWGTGTYEQYF. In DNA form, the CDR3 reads TGCAGCGTTGCCCTCCCCTGGGGGACAGGGACCTACGAGCAGTACTTC.

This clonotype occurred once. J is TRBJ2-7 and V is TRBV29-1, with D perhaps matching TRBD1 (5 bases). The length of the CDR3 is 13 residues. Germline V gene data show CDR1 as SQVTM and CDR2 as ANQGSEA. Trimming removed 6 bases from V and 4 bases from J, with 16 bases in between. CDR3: CSVAPPPGYEQYF. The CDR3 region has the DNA TGCAGCGTGGCCCCCCCTCCAGGGTACGAGCAGTACTTC.

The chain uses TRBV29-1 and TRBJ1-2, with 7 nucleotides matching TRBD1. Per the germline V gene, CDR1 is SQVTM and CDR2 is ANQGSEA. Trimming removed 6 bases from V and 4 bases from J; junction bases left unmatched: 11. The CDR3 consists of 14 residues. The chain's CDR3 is CSVRRDSNTYGYTF. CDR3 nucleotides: TGCAGCGTCCGCCGGGACAGCAATACCTATGGCTACACCTTC. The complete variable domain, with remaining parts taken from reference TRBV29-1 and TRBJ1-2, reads SAVISQKPSRDICQRGTSLTIQCQVDSQVTMMFWYRQQPGQSLTLIATANQGSEATYESGFVIDKFPISRPNLTFSTLTVSNMSPEDSSIYLCSVRRDSNTYGYTFGSGTRLTVV.

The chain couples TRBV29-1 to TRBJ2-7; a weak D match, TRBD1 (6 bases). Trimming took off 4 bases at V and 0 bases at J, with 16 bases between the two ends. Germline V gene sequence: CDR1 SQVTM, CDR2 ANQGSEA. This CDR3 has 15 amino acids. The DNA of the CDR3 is TGCAGCGTTGCAATATCGAGGGGGTCCTCCTACGAGCAGTACTTC. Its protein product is CSVAISRGSSYEQYF.

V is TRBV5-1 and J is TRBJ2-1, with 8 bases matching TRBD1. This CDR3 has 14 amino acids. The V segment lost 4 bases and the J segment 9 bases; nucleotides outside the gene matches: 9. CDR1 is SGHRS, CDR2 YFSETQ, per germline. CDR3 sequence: CASSLAQGAIEQFF. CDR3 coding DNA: TGCGCCAGCAGCCTGGCGCAGGGGGCGATTGAGCAGTTCTTC.

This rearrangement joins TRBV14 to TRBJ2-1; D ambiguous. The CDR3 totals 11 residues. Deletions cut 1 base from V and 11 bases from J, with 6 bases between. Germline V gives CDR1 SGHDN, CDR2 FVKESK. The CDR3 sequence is CASSQGHQQFF. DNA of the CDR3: TGTGCCAGCAGCCAAGGCCATCAGCAGTTCTTC. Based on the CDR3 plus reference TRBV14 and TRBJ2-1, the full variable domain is EAGVTQFPSHSVIEKGQTVTLRCDPISGHDNLYWYRRVMGKEIKFLLHFVKESKQDESGMPNNRFLAERTGGTYSTLKVQPAELEDSGVYFCASSQGHQQFFGPGTRLTVL.

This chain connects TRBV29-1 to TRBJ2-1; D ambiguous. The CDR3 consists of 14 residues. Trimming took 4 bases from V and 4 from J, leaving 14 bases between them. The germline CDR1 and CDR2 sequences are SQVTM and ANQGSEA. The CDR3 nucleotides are TGCAGCGTTGCCCATAAAGTTGGGTACAATGAGCAGTTCTTC. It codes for CSVAHKVGYNEQFF.

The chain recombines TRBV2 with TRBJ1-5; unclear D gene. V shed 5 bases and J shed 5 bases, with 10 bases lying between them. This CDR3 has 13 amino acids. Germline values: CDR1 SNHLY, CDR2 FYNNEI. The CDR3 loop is CASSKESYQPQHF. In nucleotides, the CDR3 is TGTGCCAGCAGTAAAGAATCGTATCAGCCCCAGCATTTT.

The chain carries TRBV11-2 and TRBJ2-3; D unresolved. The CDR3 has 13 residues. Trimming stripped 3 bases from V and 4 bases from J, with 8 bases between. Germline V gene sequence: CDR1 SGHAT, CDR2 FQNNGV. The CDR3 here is CASSFTHADTQYF. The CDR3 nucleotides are TGTGCCAGCAGCTTTACCCACGCAGATACGCAGTATTTT.